A selection of T cell receptor beta chains follows, all from one sample in a study of cytomegalovirus exposure and HLA in healthy donors. Generated by immunoSEQ multiplex PCR, the TCRdb table keeps only in-frame clones and is missing some. Of around 130,000 clones listed, about two thirds are singletons. Sequenced sample: PBMCs. Receptors were obtained from a man aged 40-49 years in good health and CMV-seropositive. The CDR3 runs from the conserved cysteine through the conserved F or W. The D gene is left open where the match is weak. A clone size is listed for some rows: how often the clone was seen (once, few, many), or a class if it is expanded.

size,V,J,length,D,DNA,CDR3
NA,TRBV5-1,TRBJ1-2,14,NA,TGCGCCAGCAGCTTGGATGGAGGTAACTATGGCTACACCTTC,CASSLDGGNYGYTF
NA,TRBV7-2,TRBJ2-7,13,TRBD1,TGTGCCAGCAGCTTGTTGAGACAGGGGGCCCAGTACTTC,CASSLLRQGAQYF
once,TRBV7-9,TRBJ2-3,10,NA,TGTTCCAGCAGCCTAGATACGCAGTATTTT,CSSSLDTQYF
NA,TRBV29-1,TRBJ2-1,13,NA,TGCAGCGGCCGCAGGGACATGGCACAGGAGCAGTTCTTC,CSGRRDMAQEQFF
NA,TRBV7-8,TRBJ1-1,14,NA,TGTGCCAGCAGCTTACTCGGGTTCGAGACTGAAGCTTTCTTT,CASSLLGFETEAFF
few,TRBV23-1,TRBJ1-5,17,NA,TGCGCCAGCAGTCACCAGGGTCCCCACTACCTGGGGCAGCCCCAGCATTTT,CASSHQGPHYLGQPQHF
once,TRBV28,TRBJ2-2,17,TRBD1,TGTGCCAGCAGGCCACGCTCGGGACAGGGGGCTGGCGGGGAGCTGTTTTTT,CASRPRSGQGAGGELFF
NA,TRBV5-1,TRBJ2-2,18,TRBD2,TGCGCCAGCAGCCCGGCGGGAGGGCTAGCGGGAACAACCGGGGAGCTGTTTTTT,CASSPAGGLAGTTGELFF
few,TRBV15,TRBJ1-5,15,NA,TGTGCCACCAGCAGAGACGAAGGGACAAATCAGCCCCAGCATTTT,CATSRDEGTNQPQHF
NA,TRBV4-2,TRBJ2-3,18,TRBD2,TGTGCCAGCAGCCAGAGGGGTGAAGTAGCGGGGGGCACAGATACGCAGTATTTT,CASSQRGEVAGGTDTQYF
NA,TRBV2,TRBJ1-5,12,NA,TGTGCCAGCGGGGCAATCAATCAGCCCCAGCATTTT,CASGAINQPQHF
few,TRBV19,TRBJ1-1,15,NA,TGTGCCAGTCACCCCTTCGGAGGAATCTCCACTGAAGCTTTCTTT,CASHPFGGISTEAFF
NA,TRBV11-2,TRBJ2-3,16,TRBD1,TGTGCCAGCAGCTTAGGGTGGGGACAGCTCACAGATACGCAGTATTTT,CASSLGWGQLTDTQYF
few,TRBV5-5,TRBJ2-7,15,NA,TGTGCCAGCAGCTTCTGGCAGGGCAGCTCCTACGAGCAGTACTTC,CASSFWQGSSYEQYF
NA,TRBV11-3,TRBJ2-3,15,NA,TGTGCCAGCAGCCCGGGGGGCAGGGGAAGTAATACGCAGTATTTT,CASSPGGRGSNTQYF
NA,TRBV27,TRBJ2-3,16,TRBD1,TGTGCCAGCAGTATAGACAGGGGTATTGGCACAGATACGCAGTATTTT,CASSIDRGIGTDTQYF
once,TRBV5-1,TRBJ2-7,13,NA,TGCGCCAGCAGCTTGGCGTTAGACTACGAGCAGTACTTC,CASSLALDYEQYF
NA,TRBV29-1,TRBJ2-7,13,NA,TGCAGCGTCCGAGGGCAGAAAACCTACGAGCAGTACTTC,CSVRGQKTYEQYF
NA,TRBV29-1,TRBJ2-1,12,NA,TGCAGCGTTGAAGATCTCGGACAAGGGCAGTTCTTC,CSVEDLGQGQFF
NA,TRBV5-4,TRBJ1-6,16,NA,TGTGCCAGCAGGGAAAGAGGGGGTAGAGGGAATTCACCCCTCCACTTT,CASRERGGRGNSPLHF
NA,TRBV11-1,TRBJ2-7,17,TRBD2,TGTGCCAGCAGCCCCCGGGGCAGGGCTAGCGGGGACAACGAGCAGTACTTC,CASSPRGRASGDNEQYF
NA,TRBV2,TRBJ1-5,14,NA,TGTGCCAGCAGTGATTCCAGAACCAATCAGCCCCAGCATTTT,CASSDSRTNQPQHF
NA,TRBV6-1,TRBJ1-1,15,TRBD1,TGTGCCAGCAGTGGACAGGGGAGTGGGAACACTGAAGCTTTCTTT,CASSGQGSGNTEAFF
NA,TRBV15,TRBJ1-1,12,NA,TGTGCCACCAGCAGAGTCTCAGGGAAAGCTTTCTTT,CATSRVSGKAFF
once,TRBV19,TRBJ2-1,12,NA,TGTGCCACCCGGGACTTCCTCAATGAGCAGTTCTTC,CATRDFLNEQFF